One and the same sample provided the 32 T cell receptor beta chains below, sequenced in a study of control samples from healthy donors and cancer patients. Data came from immunoSEQ multiplex PCR; TCRdb stores just in-frame clones and leaves some out. Across some 190,000 clones, the top ten clones capture 2% to 2.5% of the sample. Input material: blood. These receptors were obtained from a woman aged 25-40 years in good health.

The chain uses TRBV27 and TRBJ1-4; maybe TRBD1 (5 bases). The V gene's germline CDR1 is MNHEY and CDR2 SMNVEV (reference sequence). This CDR3 is built from 12 residues. V gave up 8 bases and J gave up 2 bases, with 6 bases separating them. The CDR3 region is CASRGTNEKLFF. As DNA, the CDR3 is TGTGCCAGCCGGGGGACTAATGAAAAACTGTTTTTT.

V gene TRBV4-3 combines with J gene TRBJ2-3; 7 bases match TRBD1. The CDR3 loop spans 15 amino acids. Germline-derived CDR1 and CDR2 are LGHNA and YSLEER. V shed 4 bases, J shed 1 base, and the junction held 5 bases outside the gene matches. DNA of the CDR3: TGCGCCAGCAGCCGTCGACAGGGTGGCACAGATACGCAGTATTTT. Protein product: CASSRRQGGTDTQYF.

The genes are TRBV7-8 and TRBJ1-5; unclear D gene. Per the germline V gene, CDR1 is SGHVS and CDR2 is FQNEAQ. The CDR3 runs to 16 residues. The V end lost 1 base, the J end lost 4 bases, and 14 bases lay between the germline ends. CDR3 in amino acids: CASSLVGGLLNQPQHF. DNA of the CDR3: TGTGCCAGCAGCTTAGTTGGAGGACTCCTAAATCAGCCCCAGCATTTT.

The chain's CDR3 is CASSFEVRSYNSPLHF. In nucleotides, the CDR3 is TGCGCCAGCAGCTTTGAGGTGCGCTCCTATAATTCACCCCTCCACTTT. The V call is TRBV5-1, the J call TRBJ1-6; D is unclear. Germline V gene lookup returns CDR1 SGHRS and CDR2 YFSETQ. There are 16 residues in the CDR3. V was pared by 2 bases and J by 0 bases, with 9 bases between. Complete variable domain (other parts from reference TRBV5-1 and TRBJ1-6): KAGVTQTPRYLIKTRGQQVTLSCSPISGHRSVSWYQQTPGQGLQFLFEYFSETQRNKGNFPGRFSGRQFSNSRSEMNVSTLELGDSALYLCASSFEVRSYNSPLHFGNGTRLTVT.

J is TRBJ1-5 and V is TRBV3-1 (or the pseudogene TRBV3-2), with 7 bases aligning to TRBD1. The CDR3 runs 15 residues. Per germline, CDR1 LGHDT and CDR2 YNNKEL (reference sequence). V shed 0 bases, J shed 7 bases, and the junction held 6 bases outside the gene matches. CDR3: CASSQDQGGRQPQHF. CDR3 in DNA: TGTGCCAGCAGCCAAGATCAGGGGGGGAGACAGCCCCAGCATTTT.

The chain uses TRBV9 and TRBJ2-1; 14 positions match TRBD2. This CDR3 is built from 16 residues. Germline trimming cut 4 bases from V and 5 bases from J; bases unmatched to any gene: 5. The germline CDR1 and CDR2 sequences are SGDLS and YYNGEE. The CDR3 loop reads CASSPRTSGGNNEQFF. The CDR3 DNA is TGTGCCAGCAGCCCTAGGACTAGCGGGGGGAACAATGAGCAGTTCTTC.

This chain uses TRBV7-9 with TRBJ1-3; TRBD1 is a possible D gene (6 bases). Trimming cost V 1 base and J 11 bases, with 15 bases left between them. This CDR3 region has 14 residues. Germline lookup yields CDR1 SEHNR and CDR2 FQNEAQ (reference sequence). The CDR3 sequence: CASSLDHRESAIYF. CDR3 nucleotides: TGTGCCAGCAGCTTAGACCACAGGGAGTCGGCCATATATTTT.

The chain employs TRBV4-3 and TRBJ2-1; unclear D gene. Germline lookup yields CDR1 LGHNA and CDR2 YSLEER. This CDR3 contains 17 residues. V lost 0 bases and J lost 0, with 12 bases in between. Here the CDR3 DNA reads TGCGCCAGCAGCCAAGATGGGCTGAGCTTCTCCTACAATGAGCAGTTCTTC. Translated, it gives CASSQDGLSFSYNEQFF.

The genes are TRBV2 and TRBJ2-5; TRBD2 agrees at 11 bases. Unmatched junction bases numbered 14, after V lost 6 bases and J lost 5 bases. The CDR3 spans 17 residues. Looked up from germline, CDR1 is SNHLY and CDR2 is FYNNEI. The CDR3 bases are TGTGCCAGCAGGTACAGCTTAGCGGGGGGGCCCCGGGAGACCCAGTACTTC. Encoded protein: CASRYSLAGGPRETQYF.

On this clone itself: A read error may account for a junction end that differs from germline. The chain uses TRBV7-8 and TRBJ2-1; no clear D gene. Germline loops: CDR1 SGHVS, CDR2 FQNEAQ. The CDR3 has 17 amino acids. CDR3 sequence (DNA): TGTGCCAGCAGCTTAGGGCCGATAACCCGCTTAAGGAATGAGCAATTCTTC. This translates into CASSLGPITRLRNEQFF.

The genes are TRBV2 and TRBJ2-2; D unresolved. V was cut by 9 bases and J by 5 bases, with 19 bases left in between. The CDR3 contains 15 residues. From germline, CDR1 is SNHLY and CDR2 FYNNEI. CDR3 sequence (DNA): TGTGCCAGTAGGGCGCCCCTGATGTTGACCGGGGAGCTGTTTTTT. The encoded protein is CASRAPLMLTGELFF.

The genes are TRBV27 and TRBJ1-6; TRBD1 matches at 11 bases. Per the germline V gene, CDR1 is MNHEY and CDR2 is SMNVEV (reference sequence). The V gene end was trimmed by 6 bases and the J gene end by 7 bases; junction bases not matched to a gene: 8. The CDR3 totals 16 residues. The CDR3 is CASSRDRGNGNSPLHF. As DNA, the CDR3 is TGTGCCAGCAGCCGGGACAGGGGGAATGGAAATTCACCCCTCCACTTT.

The CDR3 sequence is CASRGGQGGTEAFF. DNA for the CDR3: TGTGCCAGCAGAGGTGGACAGGGGGGCACTGAAGCTTTCTTT. The chain employs TRBV6-6 and TRBJ1-1, with 10 positions matching TRBD1. The germline CDR1 and CDR2 sequences are MNHNY and SVGAGI (reference sequence). Trimming took 6 bases from V and 4 from J; bases not matched to a gene: 5. The CDR3 covers 14 residues.

The gene calls are TRBV28 and TRBJ1-1, with no clear D. This CDR3 comprises 15 residues. Germline-derived CDR1 and CDR2 are MDHEN and SYDVKM. V was pared by 6 bases and J by 0 bases, with 14 bases between. The CDR3 DNA reads as TGTGCCAGCAGCCCCGCGGGTGTTCTGAACACTGAAGCTTTCTTT. Its translation: CASSPAGVLNTEAFF.

The J gene is TRBJ1-2, the V gene TRBV28, with 8 bases matching TRBD1. Germline V gene data show CDR1 as MDHEN and CDR2 as SYDVKM. There are 15 residues in the CDR3. V lost 3 bases to trimming and J lost 4 bases; unmatched junction nucleotides: 7. CDR3 sequence: CASSLTGESSYGYTF. The CDR3 DNA reads TGTGCCAGCAGTTTGACAGGGGAATCTAGCTATGGCTACACCTTC.

The chain combines TRBV2 with TRBJ2-7; TRBD1 matches at 11 bases. Germline V gene lookup returns CDR1 SNHLY and CDR2 FYNNEI. The CDR3 totals 14 residues. The V and J ends lost 5 bases and 2 bases, in that order; junction bases with no gene match: 2. The CDR3, as DNA: TGTGCCAGCAGTAAGGGACAGGGGGCCTACGAGCAGTACTTC. It yields the protein CASSKGQGAYEQYF. The full variable domain, with the rest looked up from reference TRBV2 and TRBJ2-7, is EPEVTQTPSHQVTQMGQEVILRCVPISNHLYFYWYRQILGQKVEFLVSFYNNEISEKSEIFDDQFSVERPDGSNFTLKIRSTKLEDSAMYFCASSKGQGAYEQYFGPGTRLTVT.

Here the CDR3 DNA reads TGTGCCAGCAGGGGTCCTACAACCGGGGAGCTGTTTTTT. This gives the protein CASRGPTTGELFF. The chain joins TRBV6-5 to TRBJ2-2; D is unclear. Deletions cut 6 bases from V and 5 bases from J, with 10 bases between. This CDR3 is built from 13 residues. Looked up from germline, CDR1 is MNHEY and CDR2 is SVGAGI.

V gene TRBV2 combines with J gene TRBJ1-2, with 10 bases identical to TRBD1. Per the germline V gene, CDR1 is SNHLY and CDR2 is FYNNEI. J lost 1 base, V lost 9 bases, and 5 bases had no gene match. The CDR3 is made up of 14 amino acids. The CDR3 spells CASKTGGVNYGYTF. Written as DNA, the CDR3 is TGTGCCAGTAAGACAGGGGGCGTTAACTATGGCTACACCTTC. The complete variable domain, with remaining parts taken from reference TRBV2 and TRBJ1-2, reads EPEVTQTPSHQVTQMGQEVILRCVPISNHLYFYWYRQILGQKVEFLVSFYNNEISEKSEIFDDQFSVERPDGSNFTLKIRSTKLEDSAMYFCASKTGGVNYGYTFGSGTRLTVV.

V gene TRBV10-3 combines with J gene TRBJ1-3; a weak D match, TRBD1 (5 bases). This CDR3 spans 14 amino acids. Trimming took 5 bases from V and 4 from J, leaving 12 bases between them. Germline assignment: CDR1 ENHRY and CDR2 SYGVKD. DNA for the CDR3: TGTGCCATCAGTCAGGGTGGAGCGGGAAACACCATATATTTT. Its translation: CAISQGGAGNTIYF.

The chain couples TRBV10-2 to TRBJ1-3; D is unresolved. The germline CDR1 and CDR2 sequences are WSHSY and SAAADI. Trimming took 8 bases from V and 0 from J, leaving 8 bases between them. CDR3 size: 13 residues. The CDR3 reads CASSDASGNTIYF. The CDR3 nucleotides read TGCGCCAGCTCGGACGCCTCTGGAAACACCATATATTTT.

This rearrangement joins TRBV5-1 to TRBJ2-3; D may be TRBD2 (6 bases). This CDR3 has 19 amino acids. Germline CDR1 reads SGHRS; CDR2 reads YFSETQ. V lost 4 bases and J lost 0, with 24 bases in between. For the CDR3, the DNA is TGCGCCAGCAGCCGACAATCCCTTAGCGGTAAAACTAGCACAGATACGCAGTATTTT. Protein: CASSRQSLSGKTSTDTQYF. Full variable domain (rest looked up from reference TRBV5-1 and TRBJ2-3): KAGVTQTPRYLIKTRGQQVTLSCSPISGHRSVSWYQQTPGQGLQFLFEYFSETQRNKGNFPGRFSGRQFSNSRSEMNVSTLELGDSALYLCASSRQSLSGKTSTDTQYFGPGTRLTVL.

CDR3 protein: CASSSGQVQKLFF. As DNA, the CDR3 is TGTGCCAGCAGTTCGGGACAGGTCCAAAAACTGTTTTTT. The chain links TRBV6-5 to TRBJ1-4; 8 nucleotides agree with TRBD1. The CDR3 is made up of 13 amino acids. The junction had 4 bases not matched to a gene; V was cut back by 4 bases and J by 9 bases. The V gene's germline CDR1 is MNHEY and CDR2 SVGAGI.

J is TRBJ1-2 and V is TRBV28; 8 nucleotides line up with TRBD1. With V trimmed by 8 bases and J by 4 bases, 12 bases remained unmatched. Germline CDR1 is MDHEN and CDR2 is SYDVKM. The CDR3 sequence is 15 residues long. DNA of the CDR3: TGTGCCAGCTCACCGGGGGACAGGAGGTTCTATGGCTACACCTTC. It translates to CASSPGDRRFYGYTF.

The chain links TRBV12-3 or TRBV12-4 to TRBJ2-7; D gene uncertain. Trimming removed 8 bases at V and 7 bases at J, with 12 bases between. This CDR3 is built from 11 residues. The DNA of the CDR3 is TGTGCCAGCGCGTTGGCGTGGGAGCAGTACTTC. Its translation: CASALAWEQYF.

CDR3 residues: CASSLGGDYEKLFF. The CDR3 DNA sequence: TGTGCCAGCAGTTTAGGGGGGGATTATGAAAAACTGTTTTTT. The gene calls are TRBV28 and TRBJ1-4, with D maybe TRBD1 (5 bases). V shed 2 bases and J shed 6 bases, with 10 bases lying between them. CDR3 length: 14 amino acids. CDR1 and CDR2 (germline): MDHEN, SYDVKM.

The chain uses TRBV24-1 and TRBJ1-4; D is uncertain. CDR1 and CDR2 from the germline V gene are KGHDR and SFDVKD. V was pared by 5 bases and J by 8 bases, with 14 bases between. This CDR3 region has 14 residues. This CDR3 reads CATSAGLRGEKLFF. The CDR3, as DNA: TGTGCCACCAGTGCGGGCCTCAGAGGGGAAAAACTGTTTTTT.

The V and J genes are TRBV29-1 and TRBJ1-2; the D gene is possibly TRBD1 (5 bases). Germline values: CDR1 SQVTM, CDR2 ANQGSEA. Trimming removed 5 bases at V and 5 bases at J, with 15 bases between. The CDR3 has 13 amino acids. CDR3 in amino acids: CSVSGYKTYGYTF. In nucleotides, the CDR3 is TGCAGCGTTTCAGGGTATAAAACTTATGGCTACACCTTC.

The genes are TRBV28 and TRBJ1-4; D may be TRBD1 (5 bases). V was shortened by 8 bases and J by 7 bases, with 23 bases between the two germline ends. The CDR3 consists of 16 residues. The germline V gene has CDR1 MDHEN and CDR2 SYDVKM. CDR3: CASRKSKGRPAEKLFF. The CDR3 nucleotides are TGTGCCAGCCGAAAATCTAAGGGGCGGCCAGCTGAAAAACTGTTTTTT.

V is TRBV7-9 and J is TRBJ1-2; 9 bases agree with TRBD1. The CDR3 length is 16 residues. Trimming at V came to 8 bases and at J to 6 bases, leaving 16 bases not matched to a gene. In germline, CDR1 is SEHNR, CDR2 FQNEAQ (reference sequence). CDR3 in DNA: TGTGCCAGCCTCGGGACAGGGAAAATGGGTGTCCATGGCTACACCTTC. Its protein is CASLGTGKMGVHGYTF.

The chain has TRBV28 and TRBJ1-1, with TRBD1 as a possible D gene (6 bases). This CDR3 region has 13 residues. V gave up 1 base and J gave up 6 bases, with 9 bases separating them. Germline CDR1 MDHEN, CDR2 SYDVKM. CDR3: CASSLYRDSEAFF. The CDR3 coding sequence is TGTGCCAGCAGTTTATACAGGGACTCTGAAGCTTTCTTT. Complete variable domain (other parts from reference TRBV28 and TRBJ1-1): DVKVTQSSRYLVKRTGEKVFLECVQDMDHENMFWYRQDPGLGLRLIYFSYDVKMKEKGDIPEGYSVSREKKERFSLILESASTNQTSMYLCASSLYRDSEAFFGQGTRLTVV.

V is TRBV2 and J is TRBJ1-2; tentative D call: TRBD1 (5 bases). Trimming stripped 1 base from V and 4 bases from J, with 10 bases between. The length of the CDR3 is 14 residues. The germline V gene encodes CDR1 SNHLY and CDR2 FYNNEI. This CDR3 is CASSEETAPYGYTF. In nucleotides, the CDR3 is TGTGCCAGCAGTGAAGAGACAGCTCCCTATGGCTACACCTTC.

V gene TRBV11-3 combines with J gene TRBJ1-3, with D hard to call. Trimming cost V 1 base and J 0 bases, with 10 bases left between them. The germline CDR1 and CDR2 sequences are SGHNT and YENEEA. This CDR3 comprises 16 residues. The CDR3 spells CASSLGAASSGNTIYF. In DNA form, the CDR3 reads TGTGCCAGCAGCTTAGGGGCAGCCAGCTCTGGAAACACCATATATTTT.